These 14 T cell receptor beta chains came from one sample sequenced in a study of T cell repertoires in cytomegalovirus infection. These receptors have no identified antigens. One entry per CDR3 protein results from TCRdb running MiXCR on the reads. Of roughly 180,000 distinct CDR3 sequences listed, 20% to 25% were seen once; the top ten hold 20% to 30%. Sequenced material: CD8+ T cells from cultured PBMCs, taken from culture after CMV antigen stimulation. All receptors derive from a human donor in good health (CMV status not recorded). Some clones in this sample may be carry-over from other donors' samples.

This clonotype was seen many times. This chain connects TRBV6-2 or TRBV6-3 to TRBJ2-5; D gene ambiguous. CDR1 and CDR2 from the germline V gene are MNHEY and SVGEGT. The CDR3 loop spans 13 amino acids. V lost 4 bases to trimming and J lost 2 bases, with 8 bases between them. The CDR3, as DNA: TGTGCCAGCAGTTTAACAGAGCAAGAGACCCAGTACTTC. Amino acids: CASSLTEQETQYF.

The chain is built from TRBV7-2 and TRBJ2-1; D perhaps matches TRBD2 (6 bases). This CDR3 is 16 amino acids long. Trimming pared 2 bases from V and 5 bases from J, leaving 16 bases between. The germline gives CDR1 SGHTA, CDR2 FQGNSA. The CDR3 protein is CASSLRPGDLDNEQFF. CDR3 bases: TGTGCCAGCAGCTTACGGCCGGGGGATTTGGACAATGAGCAGTTCTTC.

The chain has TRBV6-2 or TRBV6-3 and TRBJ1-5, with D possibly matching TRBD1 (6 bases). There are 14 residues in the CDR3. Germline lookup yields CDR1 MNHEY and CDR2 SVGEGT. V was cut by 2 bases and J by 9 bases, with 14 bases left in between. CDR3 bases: TGTGCCAGCAGTTACAGGGACACCGTGGCGCCCCAGCATTTT. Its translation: CASSYRDTVAPQHF.

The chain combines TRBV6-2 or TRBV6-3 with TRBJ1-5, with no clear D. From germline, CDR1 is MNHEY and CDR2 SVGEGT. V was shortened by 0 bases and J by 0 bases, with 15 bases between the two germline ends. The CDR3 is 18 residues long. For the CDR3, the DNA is TGTGCCAGCAGTTACTCGCCCGGAGAGGGTTTTAGCAATCAGCCCCAGCATTTT. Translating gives CASSYSPGEGFSNQPQHF.

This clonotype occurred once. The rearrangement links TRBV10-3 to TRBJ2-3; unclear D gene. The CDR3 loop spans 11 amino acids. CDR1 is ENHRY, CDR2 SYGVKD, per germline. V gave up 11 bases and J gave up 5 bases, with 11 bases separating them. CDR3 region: CASASGDTQYF. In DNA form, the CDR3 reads TGTGCCTCCGCATCTGGAGATACGCAGTATTTT.

CDR3 nucleotides: TGTGCCAGCAGTGATCGGGACAGGGGGCCCAATCAGCCCCAGCATTTT. Translation: CASSDRDRGPNQPQHF. The chain employs TRBV6-1 and TRBJ1-5; 12 nucleotides align to TRBD1. V lost 3 bases and J lost 3; bases outside the gene matches: 3. This CDR3 region has 16 residues. Germline V lookup: CDR1 MNHNS, CDR2 SASEGT.

In DNA form, the CDR3 reads TGTGCCAGCAGTTACATACCGGGGGAGCAGTACTTC. Its protein is CASSYIPGEQYF. V usage is TRBV6-2 or TRBV6-3 and J usage is TRBJ2-7; a possible D gene is TRBD2 (5 bases). The CDR3 contains 12 residues. The V gene's germline CDR1 is MNHEY and CDR2 SVGEGT. V was cut by 2 bases and J by 7 bases, with 9 bases left in between.

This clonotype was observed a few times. CDR3 DNA: TGTGCCAGCAGCCTGAAGGGGACTTTTTCAACTAATGAAAAACTGTTTTTT. It translates to CASSLKGTFSTNEKLFF. The chain is built from TRBV7-6 and TRBJ1-4, with D maybe TRBD1 (5 bases). V was shortened by 5 bases and J by 0 bases, with 16 bases between the two germline ends. The CDR3 covers 17 residues. CDR1 and CDR2 from the germline V gene are SGHVS and FNYEAQ.

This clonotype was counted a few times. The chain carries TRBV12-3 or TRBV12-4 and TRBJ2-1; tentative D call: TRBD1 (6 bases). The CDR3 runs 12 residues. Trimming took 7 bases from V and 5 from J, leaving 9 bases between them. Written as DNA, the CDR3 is TGTGCCAGCATGGCAGGGGACAATGAGCAGTTCTTC. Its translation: CASMAGDNEQFF.

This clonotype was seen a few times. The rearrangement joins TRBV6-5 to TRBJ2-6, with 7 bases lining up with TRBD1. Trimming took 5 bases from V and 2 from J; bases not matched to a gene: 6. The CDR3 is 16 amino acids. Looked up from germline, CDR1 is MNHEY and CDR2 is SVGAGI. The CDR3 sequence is CASSPRTGTGANVLTF. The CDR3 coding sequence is TGTGCCAGCAGTCCCCGGACAGGAACTGGGGCCAACGTCCTGACTTTC.

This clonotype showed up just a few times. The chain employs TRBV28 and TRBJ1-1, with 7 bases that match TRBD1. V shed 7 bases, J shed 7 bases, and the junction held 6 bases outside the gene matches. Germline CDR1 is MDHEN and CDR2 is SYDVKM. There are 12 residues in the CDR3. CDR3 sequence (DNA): TGTGCCAGCAACATCGGGGACAGTGAAGCTTTCTTT. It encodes CASNIGDSEAFF.

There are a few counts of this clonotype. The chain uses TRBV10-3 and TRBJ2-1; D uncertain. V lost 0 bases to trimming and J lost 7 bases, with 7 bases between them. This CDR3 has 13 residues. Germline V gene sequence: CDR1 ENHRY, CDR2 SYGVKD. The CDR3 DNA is TGTGCCATCAGTGAGTCGGGTGGGAATGAGCAGTTCTTC. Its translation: CAISESGGNEQFF.

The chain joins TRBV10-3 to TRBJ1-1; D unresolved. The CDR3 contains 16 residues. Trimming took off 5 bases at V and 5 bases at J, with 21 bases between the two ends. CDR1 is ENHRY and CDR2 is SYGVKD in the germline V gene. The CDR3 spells CAISSDEGGSRTEAFF. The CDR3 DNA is TGTGCCATCAGTAGCGACGAGGGAGGGAGTAGGACTGAAGCTTTCTTT.

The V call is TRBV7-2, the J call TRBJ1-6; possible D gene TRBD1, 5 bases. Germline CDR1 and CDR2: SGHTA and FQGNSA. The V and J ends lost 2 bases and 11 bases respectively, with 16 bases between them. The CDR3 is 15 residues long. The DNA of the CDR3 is TGTGCCAGCAGCTTATTTCAGGGCCCTGGGGCACCCCTCCACTTT. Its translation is CASSLFQGPGAPLHF.